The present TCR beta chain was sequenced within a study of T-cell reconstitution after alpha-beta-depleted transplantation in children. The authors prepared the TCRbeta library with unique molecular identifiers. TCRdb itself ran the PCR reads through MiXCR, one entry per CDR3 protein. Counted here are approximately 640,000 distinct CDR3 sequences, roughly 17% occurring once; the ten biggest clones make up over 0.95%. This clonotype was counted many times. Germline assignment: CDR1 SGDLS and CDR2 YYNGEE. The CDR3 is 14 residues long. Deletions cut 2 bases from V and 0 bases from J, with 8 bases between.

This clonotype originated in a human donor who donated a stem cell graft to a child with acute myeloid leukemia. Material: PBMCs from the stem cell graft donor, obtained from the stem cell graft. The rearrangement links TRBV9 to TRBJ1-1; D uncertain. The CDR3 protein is CASSVGPMNTEAFF. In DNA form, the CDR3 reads TGTGCCAGCAGCGTCGGGCCCATGAACACTGAAGCTTTCTTT. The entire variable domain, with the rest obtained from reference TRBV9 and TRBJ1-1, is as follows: DSGVTQTPKHLITATGQRVTLRCSPRSGDLSVYWYQQSLDQGLQFLIQYYNGEERAKGNILERFSAQQFPDLHSELNLSSLELGDSALYFCASSVGPMNTEAFFGQGTRLTVV.